Described below is a single T cell receptor (beta chain) sequence and its context. Its antigen is undetermined. The Oncomine TCR Beta short-read assay was what sequenced the DNA obtained from cultured CD4+ T cells. TCRdb processed the PCR reads anew with MiXCR; each CDR3 protein has one entry. The sample holds 15,000 or so distinct CDR3 sequences, 40% to 50% seen once. These data originate in a study of vaccination and CD4 T cells after COVID-19. General study results and limits: Spike mono-reactivity was evident in 304 of the 307 vaccine-specific clones derived from convalescent patients.

The V and J ends lost 0 bases and 5 bases respectively, with 13 bases between them. Germline values: CDR1 MNHEY, CDR2 SVGEGT. CDR3 length: 15 amino acids. Treatment indicated: approximately 9-day PBMC culture with coronavirus spike peptide pools or control peptides (ViraFEST assay). Wells contained two million PBMCs each, and these were cultured with about 10 IU/ml IL-2 and roughly 10 ug/ml peptide pools. Investigators isolated CD4+ T cells by negative selection after 10 days of culture. The specimen comprised CD4+ T cells from blood, cultured in vitro, sampled before SARS-CoV-2 vaccination. This clonotype was obtained from a human donor who had recovered from COVID-19. V is TRBV6-2 or TRBV6-3 and J is TRBJ2-5; D is ambiguous. The CDR3 reads CASSYSLVDRETQYF. CDR3 sequence (DNA): TGTGCCAGCAGTTACTCGTTGGTGGACCGGGAGACCCAGTACTTC.